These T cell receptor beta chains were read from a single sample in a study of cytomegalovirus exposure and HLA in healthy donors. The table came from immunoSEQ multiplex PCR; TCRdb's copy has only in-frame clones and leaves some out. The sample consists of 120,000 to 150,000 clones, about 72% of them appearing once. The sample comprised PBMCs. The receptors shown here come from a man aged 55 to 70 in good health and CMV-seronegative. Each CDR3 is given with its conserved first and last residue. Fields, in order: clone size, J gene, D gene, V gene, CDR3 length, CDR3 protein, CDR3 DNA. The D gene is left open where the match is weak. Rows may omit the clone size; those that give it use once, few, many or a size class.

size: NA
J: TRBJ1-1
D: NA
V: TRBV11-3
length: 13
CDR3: CASSVNRVTEAFF
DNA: TGTGCCAGCAGCGTAAACAGGGTAACTGAAGCTTTCTTT

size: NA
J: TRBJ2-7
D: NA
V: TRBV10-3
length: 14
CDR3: CAISERQGFDEQYF
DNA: TGTGCCATCAGTGAGCGTCAGGGGTTCGACGAGCAGTACTTC

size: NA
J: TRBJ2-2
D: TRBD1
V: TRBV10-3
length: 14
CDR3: CAIRTGFNTGELFF
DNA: TGTGCCATCAGGACAGGGTTTAACACCGGGGAGCTGTTTTTT

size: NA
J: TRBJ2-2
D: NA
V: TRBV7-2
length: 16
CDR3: CASTLAPSVITGELFF
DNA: TGTGCCAGCACCCTAGCCCCTAGCGTTATCACCGGGGAGCTGTTTTTT

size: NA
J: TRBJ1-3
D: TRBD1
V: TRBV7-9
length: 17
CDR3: CASSLGPRDRAGNTIYF
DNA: TGTGCCAGCAGCTTGGGACCCCGGGACAGGGCTGGAAACACCATATATTTT

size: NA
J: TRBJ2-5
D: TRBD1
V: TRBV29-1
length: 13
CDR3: CSVGQGKKETQYF
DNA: TGCAGCGTTGGACAGGGGAAAAAGGAGACCCAGTACTTC

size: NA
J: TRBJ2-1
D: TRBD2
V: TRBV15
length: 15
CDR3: CATSGGGSKRNEQFF
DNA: TGTGCCACCAGCGGGGGGGGTAGCAAGAGGAATGAGCAGTTCTTC

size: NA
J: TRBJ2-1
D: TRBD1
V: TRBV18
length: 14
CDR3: CASSPQQGNNEQFF
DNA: TGTGCCAGCTCACCGCAACAGGGGAACAATGAGCAGTTCTTC

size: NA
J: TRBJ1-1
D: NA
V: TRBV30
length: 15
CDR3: CAWSVRRAMNTEAFF
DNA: TGTGCCTGGAGTGTACGGCGGGCCATGAACACTGAAGCTTTCTTT

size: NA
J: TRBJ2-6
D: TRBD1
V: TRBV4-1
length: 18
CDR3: CASSRTGTGVPGANVLTF
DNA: TGCGCCAGCAGTCGGACCGGGACAGGGGTCCCTGGGGCCAACGTCCTGACTTTC

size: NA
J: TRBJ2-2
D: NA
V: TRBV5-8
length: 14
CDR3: CASSLTANTGELFF
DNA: TGTGCCAGCAGCTTGACAGCCAACACCGGGGAGCTGTTTTTT

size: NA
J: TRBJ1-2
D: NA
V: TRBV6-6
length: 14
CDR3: CARGMKDGDYGYTF
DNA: TGTGCCAGGGGGATGAAGGACGGGGACTATGGCTACACCTTC

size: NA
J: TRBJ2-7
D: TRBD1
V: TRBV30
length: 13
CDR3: CACPGQGGHEQYF
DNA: TGTGCCTGTCCGGGACAGGGTGGCCACGAGCAGTACTTC

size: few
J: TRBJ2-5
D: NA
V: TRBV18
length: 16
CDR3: CASSQEAAGPQETQYF
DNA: TGTGCCAGCTCACAGGAGGCAGCGGGTCCACAAGAGACCCAGTACTTC

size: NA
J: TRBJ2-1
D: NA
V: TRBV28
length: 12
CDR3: CASSFPRDEQFF
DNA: TGTGCCAGCAGTTTTCCGAGGGATGAGCAGTTCTTC

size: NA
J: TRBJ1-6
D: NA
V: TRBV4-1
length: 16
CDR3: CASSQERGSYNSPLHF
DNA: TGCGCCAGCAGCCAAGAAAGAGGATCCTATAATTCACCCCTCCACTTT

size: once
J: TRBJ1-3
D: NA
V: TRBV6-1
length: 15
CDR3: CASSSDSELGNTIYF
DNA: TGTGCCAGCAGTTCAGACTCAGAACTAGGAAACACCATATATTTT

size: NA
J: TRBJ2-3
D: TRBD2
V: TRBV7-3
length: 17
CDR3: CASSLSPPGTSLDTQYF
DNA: TGTGCCAGCAGCTTATCGCCACCCGGGACTAGCCTCGATACGCAGTATTTT

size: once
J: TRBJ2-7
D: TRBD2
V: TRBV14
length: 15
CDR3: CASSPKLAELYEQYF
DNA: TGTGCCAGCAGCCCAAAACTAGCGGAACTCTACGAGCAGTACTTC

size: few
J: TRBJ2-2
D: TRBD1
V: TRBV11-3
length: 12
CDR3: CASSAGQAELFF
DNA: TGTGCCAGCAGCGCTGGACAGGCGGAGCTGTTTTTT

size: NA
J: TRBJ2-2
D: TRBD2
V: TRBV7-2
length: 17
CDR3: CASSPARTSGNTGELFF
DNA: TGTGCCAGCAGCCCGGCGAGGACTAGCGGTAACACCGGGGAGCTGTTTTTT

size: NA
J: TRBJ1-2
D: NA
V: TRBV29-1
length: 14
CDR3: CSVGSSGGRDGYTF
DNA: TGCAGCGTTGGTAGTAGCGGGGGTCGGGATGGCTACACCTTC

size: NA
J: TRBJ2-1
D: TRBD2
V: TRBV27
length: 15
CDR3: CASSLPGTSVNEQFF
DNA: TGTGCCAGCAGTTTGCCCGGGACTAGCGTCAATGAGCAGTTCTTC

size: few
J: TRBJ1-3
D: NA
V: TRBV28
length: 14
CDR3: CASLRDAAGNTIYF
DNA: TGTGCCAGCCTTAGAGACGCGGCTGGAAACACCATATATTTT

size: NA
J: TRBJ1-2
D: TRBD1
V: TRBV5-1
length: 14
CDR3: CASSLGTGTYGYTF
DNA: TGCGCCAGCAGCTTGGGGACAGGGACCTATGGCTACACCTTC

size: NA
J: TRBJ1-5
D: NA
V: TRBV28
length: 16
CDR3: CASSSDTLLWDQPQHF
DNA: TGTGCCAGCAGTTCGGACACTTTACTATGGGATCAGCCCCAGCATTTT